This passage covers 10 T cell receptor beta chains from one sample sequenced in a study of blood T cell repertoires in COVID-19. The repertoire was sequenced with immunoSEQ multiplex PCR; TCRdb's copy has only in-frame clones and lacks some. The sample has under 300,000 clones; about 88% are singletons. The sequenced material came from peripheral blood. The receptor source for this set is a woman in her 70s with active or convalescent COVID-19.

V usage is TRBV29-1 and J usage is TRBJ2-7; maybe TRBD2 (5 bases). Trimming took off 7 bases at V and 2 bases at J, with 9 bases between the two ends. The V gene's germline CDR1 is SQVTM and CDR2 ANQGSEA. This CDR3 spans 11 amino acids. The CDR3 loop reads CSGGRPYEQYF. In DNA, the CDR3 is TGCAGCGGCGGGCGGCCCTACGAGCAGTACTTC.

V and J are TRBV11-2 and TRBJ2-7; D might be TRBD2 (5 bases). CDR3 length: 12 amino acids. From germline, CDR1 is SGHAT and CDR2 FQNNGV. V was clipped by 5 bases and J by 4 bases, with 9 bases between them. CDR3 DNA: TGTGCCAGCAGCCCGGGGTATTACGAGCAGTACTTC. Its protein is CASSPGYYEQYF.

V is TRBV20-1 and J is TRBJ1-1; the D is unclear. The ends were cut back, 4 bases at V and 9 bases at J, with 12 bases in the middle. Germline lookup yields CDR1 DFQATT and CDR2 SNEGSKA (reference sequence). CDR3 size: 11 residues. The CDR3 here is CSAKGGPQAFF. CDR3 DNA: TGCAGTGCTAAAGGTGGGCCCCAAGCTTTCTTT.

The CDR3 here is CASSRPTGLGEQYF. CDR3 sequence (DNA): TGTGCCAGCAGCCGTCCGACAGGGCTAGGGGAGCAGTACTTC. The gene calls are TRBV7-9 and TRBJ2-7, with 7 bases that match TRBD1. The CDR3 loop spans 14 amino acids. Per the germline V gene, CDR1 is SEHNR and CDR2 is FQNEAQ (reference sequence). V lost 5 bases to trimming and J lost 7 bases; unmatched junction nucleotides: 11.

This clone has a handful of counts. The rearrangement links TRBV19 to TRBJ1-5; tentatively, D is TRBD1 (5 bases). V lost 3 bases, J lost 6 bases, and 12 bases lay in between. The CDR3 is made up of 14 amino acids. Germline V CDR1 and CDR2: LNHDA, SQIVND (reference sequence). CDR3 region: CASSIGGEGQPQHF. CDR3 bases: TGTGCCAGTAGTATTGGAGGGGAGGGTCAGCCCCAGCATTTT.

The rearrangement joins TRBV4-2 to TRBJ1-5, with D unclear. Germline-derived CDR1 and CDR2 are LGHNA and YNFKEQ. CDR3 length equals 12 residues. V was clipped by 4 bases and J by 9 bases, with 10 bases between them. CDR3 sequence: CASSRPSGPQHF. DNA of the CDR3: TGTGCCAGCAGCCGGCCCTCTGGGCCCCAGCATTTT.

This chain links TRBV6-2 or TRBV6-3 with TRBJ2-1; tentatively, D is TRBD2 (6 bases). Germline V CDR1 and CDR2: MNHEY, SVGEGT. The V end lost 6 bases, the J end lost 9 bases, and 15 bases lay between the germline ends. The CDR3 covers 13 residues. CDR3 loop: CASSLLLASEQFF. In DNA form, the CDR3 reads TGTGCCAGCAGCCTCCTCCTAGCGAGTGAGCAGTTCTTC.

The CDR3 spells CASSPSGTGSYYGYTF. The CDR3 bases are TGTGCCAGCAGCCCGTCCGGGACAGGGTCTTACTATGGCTACACCTTC. The rearrangement links TRBV11-2 to TRBJ1-2, with TRBD1 matching 9 bases. Losses at the gene ends were 5 bases for V and 3 bases for J; bases not matched to a gene: 10. Per the germline V gene, CDR1 is SGHAT and CDR2 is FQNNGV. This CDR3 comprises 16 residues.

The chain is built from TRBV5-1 and TRBJ1-6; no definite D call. Per germline, CDR1 SGHRS and CDR2 YFSETQ. V dropped 0 bases and J dropped 6 bases, with 13 bases sitting between them. The CDR3 is made up of 16 amino acids. The CDR3 spells CASSLAEGRLNSPLHF. The CDR3 DNA follows: TGCGCCAGCAGCTTGGCCGAGGGTCGGCTTAATTCACCCCTCCACTTT. The full variable domain, rest sourced from reference TRBV5-1 and TRBJ1-6, is KAGVTQTPRYLIKTRGQQVTLSCSPISGHRSVSWYQQTPGQGLQFLFEYFSETQRNKGNFPGRFSGRQFSNSRSEMNVSTLELGDSALYLCASSLAEGRLNSPLHFGNGTRLTVT.

The chain uses TRBV10-3 and TRBJ1-5; TRBD1 agrees at 8 bases. V shed 5 bases and J 0 bases; nucleotides not matched to a gene: 3. The CDR3 extends over 15 amino acids. Germline CDR1 reads ENHRY; CDR2 reads SYGVKD. The CDR3: CAISRGQDSNQPQHF. CDR3 bases: TGTGCCATCAGTAGGGGACAGGATAGCAATCAGCCCCAGCATTTT.